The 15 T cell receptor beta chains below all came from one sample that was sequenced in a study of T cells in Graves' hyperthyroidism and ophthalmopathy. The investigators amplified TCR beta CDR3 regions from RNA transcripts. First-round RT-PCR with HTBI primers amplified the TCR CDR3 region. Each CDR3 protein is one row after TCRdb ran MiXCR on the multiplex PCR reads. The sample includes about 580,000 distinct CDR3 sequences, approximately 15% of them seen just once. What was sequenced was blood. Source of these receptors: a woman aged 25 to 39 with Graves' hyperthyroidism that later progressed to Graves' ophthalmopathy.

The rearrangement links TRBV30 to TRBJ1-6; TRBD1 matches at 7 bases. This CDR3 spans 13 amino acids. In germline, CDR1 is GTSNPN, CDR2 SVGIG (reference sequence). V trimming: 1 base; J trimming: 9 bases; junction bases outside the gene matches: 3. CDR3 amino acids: CAWSEGAGSPLHF. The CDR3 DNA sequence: TGTGCCTGGAGTGAGGGGGCGGGTTCACCCCTCCACTTT.

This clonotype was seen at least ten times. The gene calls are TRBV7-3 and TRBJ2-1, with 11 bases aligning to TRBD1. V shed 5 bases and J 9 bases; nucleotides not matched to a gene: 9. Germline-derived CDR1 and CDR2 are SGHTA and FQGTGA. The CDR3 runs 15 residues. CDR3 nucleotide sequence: TGTGCCAGCAGCCCAAGGGACAGGGGGGATCCTGAGCAGTTCTTC. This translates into CASSPRDRGDPEQFF.

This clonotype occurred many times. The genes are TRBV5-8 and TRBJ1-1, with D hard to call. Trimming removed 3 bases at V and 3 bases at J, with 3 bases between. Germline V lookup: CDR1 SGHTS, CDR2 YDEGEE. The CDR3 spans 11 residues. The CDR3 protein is CASSSYTEAFF. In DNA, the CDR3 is TGTGCCAGCAGCTCATACACTGAAGCTTTCTTT.

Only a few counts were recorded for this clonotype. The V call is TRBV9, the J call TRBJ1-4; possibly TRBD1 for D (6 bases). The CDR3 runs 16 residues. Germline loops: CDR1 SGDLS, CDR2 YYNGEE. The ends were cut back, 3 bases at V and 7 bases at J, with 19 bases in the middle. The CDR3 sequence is CASSGSVGALGEKLFF. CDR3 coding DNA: TGTGCCAGCAGCGGGTCTGTGGGGGCGTTAGGTGAAAAACTGTTTTTT. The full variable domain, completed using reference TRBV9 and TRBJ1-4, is DSGVTQTPKHLITATGQRVTLRCSPRSGDLSVYWYQQSLDQGLQFLIQYYNGEERAKGNILERFSAQQFPDLHSELNLSSLELGDSALYFCASSGSVGALGEKLFFGSGTQLSVL.

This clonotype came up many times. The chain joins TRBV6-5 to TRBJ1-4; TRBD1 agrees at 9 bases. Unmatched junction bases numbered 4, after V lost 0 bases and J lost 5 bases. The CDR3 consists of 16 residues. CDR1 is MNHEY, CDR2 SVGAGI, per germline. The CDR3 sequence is CASSYSTGQGNEKLFF. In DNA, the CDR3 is TGTGCCAGCAGTTACTCTACGGGACAGGGCAATGAAAAACTGTTTTTT.

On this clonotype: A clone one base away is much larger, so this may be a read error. The CDR3 loop reads CASGVGTDTQYF. In DNA form, the CDR3 reads TGTGCCAGCGGGGTAGGGACAGATACGCAGTATTTT. V and J are TRBV28 and TRBJ2-3; D call uncertain. This CDR3 region has 12 residues. Germline loops: CDR1 MDHEN, CDR2 SYDVKM. Deletions cut 8 bases from V and 3 bases from J, with 9 bases between.

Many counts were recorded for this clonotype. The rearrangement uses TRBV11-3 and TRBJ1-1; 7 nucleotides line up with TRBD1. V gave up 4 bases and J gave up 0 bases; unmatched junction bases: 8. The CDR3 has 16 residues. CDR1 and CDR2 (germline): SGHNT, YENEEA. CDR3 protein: CASSSPSTGMNTEAFF. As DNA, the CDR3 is TGTGCCAGCAGCTCCCCCTCGACAGGGATGAACACTGAAGCTTTCTTT.

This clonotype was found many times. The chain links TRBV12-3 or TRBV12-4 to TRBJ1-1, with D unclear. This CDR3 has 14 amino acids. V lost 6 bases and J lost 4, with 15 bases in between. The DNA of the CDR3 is TGTGCCAGCAGGCGGACGGAGGAGGGCACTGAAGCTTTCTTT. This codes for CASRRTEEGTEAFF.

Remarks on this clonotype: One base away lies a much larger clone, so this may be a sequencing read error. CDR3 sequence (DNA): TGTGCCATCAGTGTGGGCAATCAGCCCCAGCATTTT. It specifies CAISVGNQPQHF. The chain joins TRBV10-3 to TRBJ1-5; D uncertain. V was trimmed by 4 bases and J by 2 bases, leaving 3 bases between them. The length of the CDR3 is 12 residues. Germline assignment: CDR1 ENHRY and CDR2 SYGVKD.

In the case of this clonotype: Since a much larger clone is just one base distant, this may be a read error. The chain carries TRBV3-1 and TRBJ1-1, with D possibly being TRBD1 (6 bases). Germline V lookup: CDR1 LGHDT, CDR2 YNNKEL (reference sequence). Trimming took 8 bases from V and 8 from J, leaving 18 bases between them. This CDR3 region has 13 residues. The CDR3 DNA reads TGTGCCAGCGGTAATAAGAGGACAGACGAAGCTTTCTTT. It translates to CASGNKRTDEAFF.

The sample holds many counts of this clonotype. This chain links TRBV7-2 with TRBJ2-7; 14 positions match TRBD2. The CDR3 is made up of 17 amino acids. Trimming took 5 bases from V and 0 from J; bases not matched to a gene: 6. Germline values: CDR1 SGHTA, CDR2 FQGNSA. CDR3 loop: CASSPPGTSGSSYEQYF. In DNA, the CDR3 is TGTGCCAGCAGCCCACCCGGGACTAGCGGGAGCTCCTACGAGCAGTACTTC.

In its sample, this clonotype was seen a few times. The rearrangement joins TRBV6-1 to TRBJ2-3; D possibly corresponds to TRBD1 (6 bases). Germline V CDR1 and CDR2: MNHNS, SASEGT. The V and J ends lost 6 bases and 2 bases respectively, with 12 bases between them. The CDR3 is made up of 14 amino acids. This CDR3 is CASRIQGSTDTQYF. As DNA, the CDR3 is TGTGCCAGCAGGATACAGGGTTCCACAGATACGCAGTATTTT.

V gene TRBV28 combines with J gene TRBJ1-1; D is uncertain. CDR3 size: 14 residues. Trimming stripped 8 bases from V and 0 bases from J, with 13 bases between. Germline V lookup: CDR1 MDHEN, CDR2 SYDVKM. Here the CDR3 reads CASADGPLNTEAFF. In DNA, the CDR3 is TGTGCCAGCGCGGACGGACCGTTGAACACTGAAGCTTTCTTT. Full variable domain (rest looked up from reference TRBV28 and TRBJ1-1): DVKVTQSSRYLVKRTGEKVFLECVQDMDHENMFWYRQDPGLGLRLIYFSYDVKMKEKGDIPEGYSVSREKKERFSLILESASTNQTSMYLCASADGPLNTEAFFGQGTRLTVV.

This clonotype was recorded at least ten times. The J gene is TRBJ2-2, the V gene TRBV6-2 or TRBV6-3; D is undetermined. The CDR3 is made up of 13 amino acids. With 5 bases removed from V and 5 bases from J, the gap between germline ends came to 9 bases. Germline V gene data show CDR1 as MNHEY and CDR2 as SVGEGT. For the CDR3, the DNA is TGTGCCAGCAGTCGTTATTTGACCGGGGAGCTGTTTTTT. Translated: CASSRYLTGELFF.

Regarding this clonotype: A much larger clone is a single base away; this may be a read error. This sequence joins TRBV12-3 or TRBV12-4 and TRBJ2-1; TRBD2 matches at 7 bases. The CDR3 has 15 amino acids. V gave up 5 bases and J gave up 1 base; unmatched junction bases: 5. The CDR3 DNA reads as TGTGCCAGCAGTCCTAAAGCGGGGTCCTACAATGAGCAGTTCTTC. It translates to CASSPKAGSYNEQFF.